This entry concerns a single TCR beta chain. This entry is derived from a study of blood T cell repertoires in COVID-19. About the study: The United States, Italy and Spain were the sources of the acute and convalescent COVID-19 samples. Sources were T cells, B-cell-depleted T cells, or PBMCs; the material itself was cDNA or gDNA.

In the original analysis: Amplification with reference gene primers provided the estimates of nucleated cell counts. TCRdb's table, derived via immunoSEQ multiplex PCR, lists solely in-frame clones and lacks some. V, J and clone size are taken as reported in that table, and D and trimming were inferred from the DNA itself. The data hold roughly 50,000 clones, with 86% observed a single time. Germline CDR1 and CDR2: KGHSH and LQKENI. The V and J ends lost 5 bases and 0 bases respectively, with 16 bases between them. This CDR3 comprises 16 residues. This clonotype was obtained from a woman aged 60-75 years with acute or convalescent COVID-19. The V gene is TRBV18, the J gene TRBJ1-2; perhaps TRBD1 as D (6 bases). Sequencing was carried out using peripheral blood. The CDR3 loop is CASSFSADSSNYGYTF. The CDR3 DNA is TGTGCCAGCTCATTTTCGGCGGACAGTTCTAACTATGGCTACACCTTC.